This TCR beta chain was sequenced for a study of T-cell reconstitution after alpha-beta-depleted transplantation in children. Points from the study as a whole: Diversity and T-cell counts at one year after transplant derived mostly from new T cells. After transplant, high TCRbeta diversity at day 60 in some patients arose from surviving recipient T cells and thymic progenitors. Expanded graft clones, several hundred of them, were reportedly the source of alpha-beta T cells about two months after transplant.

Trimming at V came to 0 bases and at J to 4 bases, leaving 0 bases not matched to a gene. The germline V gene encodes CDR1 SGHTA and CDR2 FQGNSA. This CDR3 is 15 amino acids long. Preparation of the TCRbeta library was carried out with unique molecular identifiers. TCRdb used MiXCR to reprocess the PCR reads, holding one entry per CDR3 protein. Among 350,000 to 500,000 distinct CDR3 sequences, approximately 42% were seen once, and the ten largest hold around 29%. On this clonotype itself: The target antigen is unknown.

The starting material was PBMCs, obtained before TCRalphabeta/CD19-depleted stem cell transplant. This clonotype was sampled from a girl aged 2 to 9 with aplastic anemia, due to receive a stem cell transplant. The chain carries TRBV7-2 and TRBJ2-1, with 10 positions matching TRBD2. This CDR3 reads CASSLATSGYNEQFF. For the CDR3, the DNA is TGTGCCAGCAGCTTAGCGACTAGCGGGTACAATGAGCAGTTCTTC.